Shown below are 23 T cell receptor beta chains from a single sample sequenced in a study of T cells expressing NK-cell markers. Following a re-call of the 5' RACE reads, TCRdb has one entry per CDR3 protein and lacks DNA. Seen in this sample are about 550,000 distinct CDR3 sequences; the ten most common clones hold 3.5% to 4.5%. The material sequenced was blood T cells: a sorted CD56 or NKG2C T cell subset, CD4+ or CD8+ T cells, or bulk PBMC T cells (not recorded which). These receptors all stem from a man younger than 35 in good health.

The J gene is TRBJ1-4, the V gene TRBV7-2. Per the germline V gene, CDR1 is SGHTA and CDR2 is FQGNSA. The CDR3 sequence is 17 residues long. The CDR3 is CASSLGARPITNEKLFF. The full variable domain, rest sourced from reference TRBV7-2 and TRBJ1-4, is GAGVSQSPSNKVTEKGKDVELRCDPISGHTALYWYRQSLGQGLEFLIYFQGNSAPDKSGLPSDRFSAERTGGSVSTLTIQRTQQEDSAVYLCASSLGARPITNEKLFFGSGTQLSVL.

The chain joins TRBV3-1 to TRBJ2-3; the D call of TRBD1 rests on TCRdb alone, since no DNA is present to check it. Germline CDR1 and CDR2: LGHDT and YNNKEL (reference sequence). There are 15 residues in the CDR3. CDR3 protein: CASSKVRGRGDTQYF.

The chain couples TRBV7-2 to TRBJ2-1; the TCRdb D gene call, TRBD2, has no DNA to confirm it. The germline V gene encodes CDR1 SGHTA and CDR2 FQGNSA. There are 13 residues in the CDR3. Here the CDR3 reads CASSSEKGRAQFF.

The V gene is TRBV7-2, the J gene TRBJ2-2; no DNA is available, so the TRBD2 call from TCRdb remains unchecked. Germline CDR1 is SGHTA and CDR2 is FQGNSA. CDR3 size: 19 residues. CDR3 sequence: CASSLVLAGGWSNTGELFF.

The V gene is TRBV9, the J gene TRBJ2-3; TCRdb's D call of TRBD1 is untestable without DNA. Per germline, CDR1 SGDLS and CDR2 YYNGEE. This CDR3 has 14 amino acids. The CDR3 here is CASSVGSLTDTQYF.

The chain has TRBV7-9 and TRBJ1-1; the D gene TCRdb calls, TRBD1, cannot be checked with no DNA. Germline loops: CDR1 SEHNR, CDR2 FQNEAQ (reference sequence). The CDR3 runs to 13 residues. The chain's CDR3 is CASSPRGPTEAFF.

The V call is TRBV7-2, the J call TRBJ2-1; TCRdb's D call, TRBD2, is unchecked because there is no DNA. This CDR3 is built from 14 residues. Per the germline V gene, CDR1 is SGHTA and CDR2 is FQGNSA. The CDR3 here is CASGIAGGVNEQFF. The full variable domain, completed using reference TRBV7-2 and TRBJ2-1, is GAGVSQSPSNKVTEKGKDVELRCDPISGHTALYWYRQSLGQGLEFLIYFQGNSAPDKSGLPSDRFSAERTGGSVSTLTIQRTQQEDSAVYLCASGIAGGVNEQFFGPGTRLTVL.

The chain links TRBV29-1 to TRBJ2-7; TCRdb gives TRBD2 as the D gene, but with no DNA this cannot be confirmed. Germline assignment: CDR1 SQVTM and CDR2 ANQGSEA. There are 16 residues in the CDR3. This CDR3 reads CSVEAGTTSGILEQYF.

This chain's CDR3 is CSVVTGVFYNEQFF. V and J are TRBV29-1 and TRBJ2-1; TCRdb names TRBD1, which stays unverified in the absence of DNA. Germline CDR1 SQVTM, CDR2 ANQGSEA. The CDR3 sequence is 14 residues long.

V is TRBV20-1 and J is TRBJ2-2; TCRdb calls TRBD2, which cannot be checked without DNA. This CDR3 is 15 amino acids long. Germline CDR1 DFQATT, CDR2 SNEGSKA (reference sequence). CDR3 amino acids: CNQGTGTKNTGELFF.

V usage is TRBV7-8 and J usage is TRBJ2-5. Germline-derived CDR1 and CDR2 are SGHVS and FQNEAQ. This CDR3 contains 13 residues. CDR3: CASSSKAQSTQYF.

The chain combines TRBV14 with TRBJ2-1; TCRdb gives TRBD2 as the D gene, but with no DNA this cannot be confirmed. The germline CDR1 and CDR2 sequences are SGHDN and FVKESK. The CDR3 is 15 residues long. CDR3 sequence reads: CASSQVTGSGNEQFF.

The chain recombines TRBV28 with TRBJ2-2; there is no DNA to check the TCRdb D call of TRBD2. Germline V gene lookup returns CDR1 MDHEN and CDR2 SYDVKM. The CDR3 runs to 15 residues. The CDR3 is CASSASRGWSGELFF.

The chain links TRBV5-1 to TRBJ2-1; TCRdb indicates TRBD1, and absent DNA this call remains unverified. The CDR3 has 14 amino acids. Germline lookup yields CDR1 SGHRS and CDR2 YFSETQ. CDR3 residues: CASSSSNRYNEQFF.

The CDR3 reads CASSLAGTGSSYNEQFF. The rearrangement uses TRBV5-1 and TRBJ2-1. Looked up from germline, CDR1 is SGHRS and CDR2 is YFSETQ. The CDR3 spans 17 residues.

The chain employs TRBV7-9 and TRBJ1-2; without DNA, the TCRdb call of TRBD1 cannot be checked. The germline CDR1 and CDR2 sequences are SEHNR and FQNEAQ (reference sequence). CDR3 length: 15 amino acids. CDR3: CASRKGVEANYGYTF.

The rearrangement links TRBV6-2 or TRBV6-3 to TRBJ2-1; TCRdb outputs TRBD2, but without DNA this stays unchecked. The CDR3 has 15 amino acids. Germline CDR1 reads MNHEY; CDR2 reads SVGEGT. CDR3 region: CASRLTSRVGSEQFF.

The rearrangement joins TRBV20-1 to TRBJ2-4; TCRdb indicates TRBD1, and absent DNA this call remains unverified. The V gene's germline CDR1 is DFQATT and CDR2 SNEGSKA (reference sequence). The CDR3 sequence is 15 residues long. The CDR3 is CSAPGQGLAKNIQYF.

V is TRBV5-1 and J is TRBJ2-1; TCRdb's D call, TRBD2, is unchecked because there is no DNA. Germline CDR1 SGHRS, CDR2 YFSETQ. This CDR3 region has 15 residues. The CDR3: CASRGLAYLNNEQFF.

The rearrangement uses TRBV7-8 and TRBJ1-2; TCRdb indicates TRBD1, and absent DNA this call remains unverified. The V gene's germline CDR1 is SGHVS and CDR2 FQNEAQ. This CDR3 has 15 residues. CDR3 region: CASSLEQGRGYGYTF.

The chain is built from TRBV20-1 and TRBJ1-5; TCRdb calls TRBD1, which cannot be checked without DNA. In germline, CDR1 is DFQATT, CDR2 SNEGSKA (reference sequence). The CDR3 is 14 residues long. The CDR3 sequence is CSARAWTGNQPQHF.

CDR3: CASSLGAVPYNEQFF. V gene TRBV5-5 combines with J gene TRBJ2-1; absent DNA, TCRdb's TRBD1 call cannot be checked. Germline-derived CDR1 and CDR2 are SGHKS and YYEKEE (reference sequence). This CDR3 region has 15 residues.

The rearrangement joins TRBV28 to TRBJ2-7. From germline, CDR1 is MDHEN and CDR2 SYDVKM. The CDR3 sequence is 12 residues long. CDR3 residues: CASSLTSSEQYF.